The 21 T cell receptor beta chains below all came from one sample that was sequenced in a study of blood T cells in healthy people across ages. Together with a sample-barcoded 5' primer, a J-beta primer mix was included in a second PCR lasting roughly 6 to 12 cycles. TCRdb fed the 5' RACE reads into MiXCR, producing one record per CDR3 protein. The table shows hundreds of thousands of distinct CDR3 sequences, with 55% to 75% occurring only once. Sequencing was performed on blood. These receptors came from a man in his thirties or forties in good health.

The V gene is TRBV29-1, the J gene TRBJ2-3, with unresolved D. The ends were cut back, 1 base at V and 3 bases at J, with 8 bases in the middle. The CDR3 spans 13 residues. Germline lookup yields CDR1 SQVTM and CDR2 ANQGSEA. The CDR3 bases are TGCAGCGTTGAAGGGGTTGGAACAGATACGCAGTATTTT. Its translation is CSVEGVGTDTQYF.

A few counts support this clonotype. This chain joins TRBV6-5 and TRBJ2-7; D might be TRBD1 or TRBD2, each matching 6 bases. Trimming shortened V by 6 bases and J by 1 base, and 16 bases separated the two germline ends. In germline, CDR1 is MNHEY, CDR2 SVGAGI. The CDR3 totals 15 residues. The CDR3 DNA reads TGTGCCAGCAGCCTTAGACAGGAGGGTTCCTACGAGCAGTACTTC. This codes for CASSLRQEGSYEQYF.

V gene TRBV19 combines with J gene TRBJ2-3; D is undetermined. In germline, CDR1 is LNHDA, CDR2 SQIVND (reference sequence). This CDR3 is 13 amino acids long. The V and J ends lost 7 bases and 2 bases respectively, with 10 bases between them. The CDR3 DNA reads TGTGCCAGTACCTCCTACCACACAGATACGCAGTATTTT. This sequence encodes CASTSYHTDTQYF.

This clonotype was recorded a few times. This chain connects TRBV7-9 to TRBJ2-7; a weak D match, TRBD2 (5 bases). Germline-derived CDR1 and CDR2 are SEHNR and FQNEAQ (reference sequence). Trimming pared 3 bases from V and 7 bases from J, leaving 16 bases between. This CDR3 region has 14 residues. The CDR3, as DNA: TGTGCCAGCAGCTTTGAGGGTCGGGTACGGGAGCAGTACTTC. As protein: CASSFEGRVREQYF.

This clonotype was counted a few times. V gene TRBV4-2 combines with J gene TRBJ2-5; 10 nucleotides match TRBD1. The end of the DNA is better explained by TRBJ2-7, so the J call may be wrong. The CDR3 extends over 16 amino acids. CDR1 and CDR2 (germline): LGHNA, YNFKEQ. CDR3 residues: CASSDRDRGELNEQYF. CDR3 nucleotide sequence: TGTGCCAGCAGCGACCGGGACAGGGGAGAACTTAACGAGCAGTACTTC.

This clonotype has just a few counts. This sequence joins TRBV7-2 and TRBJ1-2, with D possibly matching TRBD1 (6 bases). CDR1 and CDR2 (germline): SGHTA, FQGNSA. Deletions cut 5 bases from V and 4 bases from J, with 17 bases between. This CDR3 contains 15 residues. The CDR3 DNA reads TGTGCCAGCAGCAATAACAGGGAAGGACTCTATGGCTACACCTTC. Its protein is CASSNNREGLYGYTF.

The chain couples TRBV7-2 to TRBJ2-1; 8 bases are shared with TRBD2. V lost 4 bases to trimming and J lost 13 bases; unmatched junction nucleotides: 6. This CDR3 spans 12 amino acids. Germline CDR1 reads SGHTA; CDR2 reads FQGNSA. This chain's CDR3 is CASSSREGPQFF. The DNA of the CDR3 is TGTGCCAGCAGCTCCCGGGAGGGGCCTCAGTTCTTC.

The V call is TRBV20-1, the J call TRBJ2-3; D ambiguous. V dropped 3 bases and J dropped 6 bases, with 16 bases sitting between them. The CDR3 has 14 amino acids. The V gene's germline CDR1 is DFQATT and CDR2 SNEGSKA (reference sequence). DNA for the CDR3: TGCAGTGCTAGGAAAGCGATGGTTTCTGATACGCAGTATTTT. Its protein product is CSARKAMVSDTQYF.

Only a few counts were recorded for this clonotype. The V and J genes are TRBV15 and TRBJ2-5; 8 positions match TRBD1. Germline trimming cut 3 bases from V and 11 bases from J; bases unmatched to any gene: 14. CDR3 length: 15 residues. Germline CDR1 and CDR2: LNHNV and YYDKDF (reference sequence). The CDR3 sequence: CATSSSRTGYLEQYF. The DNA for the CDR3 is TGTGCCACCAGCAGTTCAAGGACAGGGTATTTGGAGCAGTACTTC.

The V and J genes are TRBV7-8 and TRBJ2-3, with D unresolved. Trimming removed 5 bases from V and 0 bases from J, with 6 bases in between. Germline CDR1 and CDR2: SGHVS and FQNEAQ. This CDR3 contains 13 residues. In DNA, the CDR3 is TGTGCCAGCAGCCCGGATAGCACAGATACGCAGTATTTT. This encodes CASSPDSTDTQYF.

This chain joins TRBV3-1 and TRBJ2-5; weak D call: TRBD1 (6 bases). In germline, CDR1 is LGHDT, CDR2 YNNKEL (reference sequence). V was clipped by 4 bases and J by 5 bases, with 14 bases between them. This CDR3 region has 14 residues. In DNA, the CDR3 is TGTGCCAGCAGCCCTCTGAGGGGGTACGAGACCCAGTACTTC. Amino acid sequence: CASSPLRGYETQYF.

This clonotype was seen a handful of times. The chain has TRBV6-5 and TRBJ1-2; TRBD1 matches at 10 bases. CDR1 is MNHEY and CDR2 is SVGAGI in the germline V gene. The CDR3 is 14 amino acids. Trimming cost V 6 bases and J 8 bases; bases outside gene matches: 9. The CDR3 sequence: CASSPDRGREGYTF. CDR3 coding DNA: TGTGCCAGCAGCCCTGACAGGGGGCGGGAAGGCTACACCTTC.

The rearrangement uses TRBV20-1 and TRBJ2-1; perhaps TRBD1 as D (5 bases). Trimming pared 3 bases from V and 9 bases from J, leaving 12 bases between. CDR1 and CDR2 from the germline V gene are DFQATT and SNEGSKA (reference sequence). The CDR3 sequence is 12 residues long. The CDR3 protein is CSASSGISEQFF. The CDR3 DNA sequence: TGCAGTGCTAGTTCAGGGATTAGTGAGCAGTTCTTC.

The chain carries TRBV20-1 and TRBJ1-2; D remains unclear. The CDR3 extends over 16 amino acids. V dropped 1 base and J dropped 4 bases, with 19 bases sitting between them. Germline values: CDR1 DFQATT, CDR2 SNEGSKA (reference sequence). The CDR3, as DNA: TGCAGTGCTAGAGCGGGCAGGAGTATACGTGGCTATGGCTACACCTTC. It yields the protein CSARAGRSIRGYGYTF.

The J gene is TRBJ2-3, the V gene TRBV29-1; D might be TRBD1 (6 bases). CDR1 and CDR2 (germline): SQVTM, ANQGSEA. CDR3 length: 18 amino acids. Between the trimmed V and J ends, which lost 4 bases and 0 bases, there was a span of 23 bases. The CDR3 is CSVARQDKALTSTDTQYF. CDR3 in DNA: TGCAGCGTTGCGCGACAGGACAAAGCCCTTACGAGCACAGATACGCAGTATTTT.

The gene calls are TRBV5-1 and TRBJ2-7; D is ambiguous. The J call may not be correct, given that the DNA end is closer to TRBJ2-5. The CDR3 runs 12 residues. Germline CDR1 is SGHRS and CDR2 is YFSETQ. CDR3 sequence reads: CASSLYLETQYF. The CDR3 region has the DNA TGCGCCAGCAGCCTATACTTGGAGACCCAGTACTTC.

The V call is TRBV27, the J call TRBJ2-7; D is ambiguous. The CDR3 totals 14 residues. Per germline, CDR1 MNHEY and CDR2 SMNVEV (reference sequence). The V gene lost 4 bases and the J gene lost 5 bases, with 15 bases spanning the gap. In DNA form, the CDR3 reads TGTGCCAGCAGTTCCTTCCCGCCCACTAACGAGCAGTACTTC. Protein: CASSSFPPTNEQYF.

J is TRBJ2-7 and V is TRBV20-1, with no clear D. V dropped 3 bases and J dropped 2 bases, with 14 bases sitting between them. The CDR3 extends over 14 amino acids. Per the germline V gene, CDR1 is DFQATT and CDR2 is SNEGSKA (reference sequence). CDR3 nucleotides: TGCAGTGCTAGCGAGCAGGCCCCCACCTACGAGCAGTACTTC. Protein product: CSASEQAPTYEQYF.

The chain is built from TRBV9 and TRBJ2-7; possible D gene TRBD1, 6 bases. V was pared by 0 bases and J by 2 bases, with 9 bases between. Germline V gene lookup returns CDR1 SGDLS and CDR2 YYNGEE. There are 14 residues in the CDR3. The CDR3 DNA sequence: TGTGCCAGCAGCGTAGGACAGGCCCCCTACGAGCAGTACTTC. It codes for CASSVGQAPYEQYF.

The chain links TRBV20-1 to TRBJ2-5, with 13 positions matching TRBD2. The CDR3 loop spans 16 amino acids. Trimming at V came to 5 bases and at J to 11 bases, leaving 17 bases not matched to a gene. Germline V gives CDR1 DFQATT, CDR2 SNEGSKA (reference sequence). CDR3 loop: CSAAGTSGNSAGEQYF. The DNA of the CDR3 is TGCAGTGCTGCCGGGACTAGCGGGAACTCGGCGGGAGAGCAGTACTTC.

This clonotype was seen more than once but under ten times. The rearrangement uses TRBV2 and TRBJ2-7; no firm D call. The CDR3 runs 12 residues. Between the trimmed V and J ends, which lost 4 bases and 2 bases, there was a span of 6 bases. CDR1 and CDR2 from the germline V gene are SNHLY and FYNNEI. Here the CDR3 reads CASSVPPYEQYF. In DNA, the CDR3 is TGTGCCAGCAGTGTACCCCCCTACGAGCAGTACTTC.